This T cell receptor (beta chain) was identified during a study of beta chain features in type 1 diabetes. Overall study findings and caveats: Researchers report that Type 1 diabetes patients had moderately but significantly shorter TCRB CDR3s across all four CD4+ subsets.

Every bit of the isolated RNA underwent reverse transcription, so sequencing read expressed TCRB transcripts. Some clones are missing from TCRdb's copy, which holds only in-frame ones; the method was immunoSEQ multiplex PCR. Of 500,000 to 800,000 clones listed, around 12% are singletons. Germline CDR1 and CDR2: SGHVS and FQNEAQ. The CDR3 totals 14 residues. Trimming cost V 3 bases and J 3 bases, with 9 bases left between them. A remark on this clone: The antigen is not known.

The sample taken for sequencing was naive CD4+ T cells from blood. The sequence derives from a man aged 25 to 40 with type 1 diabetes. The chain couples TRBV7-8 to TRBJ1-3; D not resolved. The CDR3 loop is CASSFLDVGNTIYF. The CDR3 nucleotides are TGTGCCAGCAGCTTTCTCGATGTTGGAAACACCATATATTTT.